This T cell receptor (beta chain) was found in a study of CD8 T cells in Susac syndrome. Reverse transcription of about 0.45 to 1 ug RNA was carried out with random hexamers. MiXCR, applied by TCRdb to the immunoSEQ multiplex PCR reads, yields one record per CDR3 protein. Found here are tens of thousands of distinct CDR3 sequences, 94% of them singletons; the top ten hold 0.26%. Trimming removed 5 bases at V and 2 bases at J, with 13 bases between. From germline, CDR1 is DFQATT and CDR2 SNEGSKA (reference sequence). The CDR3 covers 13 residues. The receptor was isolated from a human donor in good health. The V and J genes are TRBV20-1 and TRBJ2-7, with D possibly TRBD1 on 5 matching bases. Material: CD8+ T cells from PBMCs. CDR3 protein: CSAFLTGAYEQYF. CDR3 DNA sequence: TGCAGTGCTTTTCTTACAGGAGCCTACGAGCAGTACTTC.